Listed below are T cell receptor beta chains from one sample, sequenced in a study of T cell changes during pregnancy in multiple sclerosis. Assay: immunoSEQ multiplex PCR; the TCRdb copy retains only in-frame clones and omits some. The sample contains approximately 57,000 clones, 92% of which appear only once. The sample here was CD4+ T cells from peripheral blood mononuclear cells, taken in the second trimester of pregnancy. Every receptor here comes from a female donor with multiple sclerosis, enrolled in a pregnancy study. Both conserved end residues are part of each CDR3. Fields, in order: clone size, J gene, D gene, V gene, CDR3 protein, CDR3 DNA. D genes are given only for firm matches. Only some rows state a clone size, as once, few, many or a class for expanded clones.

>-|TRBJ1-2|TRBD1|TRBV27
CASSLLDRVKKGGYTF
TGTGCCAGCAGTTTACTGGACAGGGTGAAGAAGGGTGGCTACACCTTC
>-|TRBJ2-1|TRBD2|TRBV9
CASSVDPALIAGGVNEQFF
TGTGCCAGCAGCGTAGACCCTGCCTTGATAGCGGGAGGGGTCAATGAGCAGTTCTTC
>-|TRBJ1-2|-|TRBV2
CASSLQGESYGYTF
TGTGCCAGCAGTTTACAGGGAGAGAGCTATGGCTACACCTTC
>-|TRBJ2-1|-|TRBV5-1
CASSRGAGDEQFF
TGCGCCAGCAGCCGGGGGGCGGGGGATGAGCAGTTCTTC
>-|TRBJ2-5|-|TRBV10-3
CAIGGGAAGETQYF
TGTGCCATCGGTGGCGGGGCAGCTGGAGAGACCCAGTACTTC
>-|TRBJ2-3|-|TRBV4-2
CASSQEERDTQYF
TGTGCCAGCAGCCAAGAAGAGCGAGATACGCAGTATTTT
>-|TRBJ2-1|TRBD2|TRBV5-1
CASSLVFGGTSGANEQFF
TGCGCCAGCAGCTTGGTTTTTGGGGGGACTAGCGGGGCCAATGAGCAGTTCTTC
>-|TRBJ2-7|-|TRBV19
CASSPRDTYEQYF
TGTGCCAGTAGTCCCCGGGACACCTACGAGCAGTACTTC
>once|TRBJ2-7|-|TRBV27
CASSSSTGRVYEQYF
TGTGCCAGCAGTTCCTCGACAGGAAGGGTCTACGAGCAGTACTTC
>-|TRBJ1-1|-|TRBV23-1
CASSQSQGTEAFF
TGCGCCAGCAGTCAATCGCAGGGAACCGAAGCTTTCTTT
>-|TRBJ2-3|TRBD2|TRBV5-3
CARSPRLAGGPGTDTQYF
TGTGCCAGAAGCCCTCGACTAGCGGGAGGGCCGGGCACAGATACGCAGTATTTT
>-|TRBJ2-1|-|TRBV28
CASSFSGEPYNEQFF
TGTGCCAGCAGTTTTTCGGGAGAGCCCTACAATGAGCAGTTCTTC
>-|TRBJ2-2|TRBD2|TRBV28
CASSRGLAGTGELFF
TGTGCCAGCAGCCGAGGACTAGCGGGCACCGGGGAGCTGTTTTTT
>-|TRBJ1-5|-|TRBV19
CATSEGGHQPQHF
TGTGCCACGTCCGAGGGAGGGCATCAGCCCCAGCATTTT
>-|TRBJ1-4|-|TRBV27
CASSLLSNEKLFF
TGTGCCAGCAGTTTATTGAGTAATGAAAAACTGTTTTTT
>-|TRBJ2-5|TRBD1|TRBV29-1
CSVRELFRTGGGTQYF
TGCAGCGTCCGAGAGCTGTTCCGGACAGGGGGGGGGACCCAGTACTTC
>-|TRBJ1-2|TRBD1|TRBV6-5
CASSYLGQGGDGYTF
TGTGCCAGCAGTTACCTAGGACAGGGGGGAGATGGCTACACCTTC
>-|TRBJ2-3|-|TRBV5-1
CASSLVRAGTDTQYF
TGCGCCAGCAGCTTGGTCAGGGCCGGCACAGATACGCAGTATTTT
>-|TRBJ1-5|-|TRBV27
CASSPQGGLYQPQHF
TGTGCCAGCAGTCCCCAGGGTGGATTGTATCAGCCCCAGCATTTT
>-|TRBJ1-4|TRBD1|TRBV15
CATSRGGTGATLFF
TGTGCCACCAGCAGAGGGGGGACAGGGGCTACACTGTTTTTT